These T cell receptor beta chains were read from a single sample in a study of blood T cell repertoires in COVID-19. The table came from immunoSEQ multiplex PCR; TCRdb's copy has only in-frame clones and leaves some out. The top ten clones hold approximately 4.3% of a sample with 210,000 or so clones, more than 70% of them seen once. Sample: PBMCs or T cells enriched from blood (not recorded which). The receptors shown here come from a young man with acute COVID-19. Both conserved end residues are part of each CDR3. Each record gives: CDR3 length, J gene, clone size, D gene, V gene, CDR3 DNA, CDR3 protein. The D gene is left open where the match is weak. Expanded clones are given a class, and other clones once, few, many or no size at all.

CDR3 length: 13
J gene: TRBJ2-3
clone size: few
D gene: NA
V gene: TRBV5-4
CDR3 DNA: TGTGCCAGCAAGGACGGACACACAGATACGCAGTATTTT
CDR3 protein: CASKDGHTDTQYF

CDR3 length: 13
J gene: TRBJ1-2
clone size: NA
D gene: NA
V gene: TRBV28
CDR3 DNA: TGTGCCAGCAGTTTAGGGTGGGCCTATGGCTACACCTTC
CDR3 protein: CASSLGWAYGYTF

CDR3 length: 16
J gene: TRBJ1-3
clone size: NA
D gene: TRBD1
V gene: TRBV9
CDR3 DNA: TGTGCCAGCAGCGCGCGACAGGGGAGCTCTGGAAACACCATATATTTT
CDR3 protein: CASSARQGSSGNTIYF

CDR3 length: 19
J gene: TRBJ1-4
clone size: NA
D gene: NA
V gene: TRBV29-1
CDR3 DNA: TGCAGCGTTCCTATACGAGGACCGCCAGGGAAGAGGACTAATGAAAAACTGTTTTTT
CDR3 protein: CSVPIRGPPGKRTNEKLFF

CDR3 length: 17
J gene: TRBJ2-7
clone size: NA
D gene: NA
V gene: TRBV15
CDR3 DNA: TGTGCCACCAGCAGAAAAGGGCTAGGACAGAGCTCCTACGAGCAGTACTTC
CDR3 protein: CATSRKGLGQSSYEQYF

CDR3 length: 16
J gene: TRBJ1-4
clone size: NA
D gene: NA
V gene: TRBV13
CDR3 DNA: TGTGCCAGCAGCAAACAGCTTGTGGCAACTAATGAAAAACTGTTTTTT
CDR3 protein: CASSKQLVATNEKLFF

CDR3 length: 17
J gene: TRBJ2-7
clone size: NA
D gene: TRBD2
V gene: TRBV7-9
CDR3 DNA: TGTGCCAGCAGCTTGGATAGCGGGGGCCCGAGCTCCTACGAGCAGTACTTC
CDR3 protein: CASSLDSGGPSSYEQYF

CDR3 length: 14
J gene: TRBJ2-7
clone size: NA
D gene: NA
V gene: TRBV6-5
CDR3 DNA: TGTGCCAGCAGTTACTCGGACAGAGGGGACGAGCAGTACTTC
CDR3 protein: CASSYSDRGDEQYF

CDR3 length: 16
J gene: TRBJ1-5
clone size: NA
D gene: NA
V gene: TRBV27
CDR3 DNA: TGTGCCAGCAGTTTTTTGGGGGCGCGGGGCAATCAGCCCCAGCATTTT
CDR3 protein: CASSFLGARGNQPQHF

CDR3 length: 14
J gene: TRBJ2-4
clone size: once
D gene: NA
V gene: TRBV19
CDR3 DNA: TGTGCCAGTGAGAAAGGGGGAAATGCAAACATTCAGTACTTC
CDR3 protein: CASEKGGNANIQYF

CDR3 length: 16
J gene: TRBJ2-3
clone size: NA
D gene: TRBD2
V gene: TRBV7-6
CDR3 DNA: TGTGCCAGCAGCTTAGAGCTAGCGGGGGGAACAGATACGCAGTATTTT
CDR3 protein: CASSLELAGGTDTQYF

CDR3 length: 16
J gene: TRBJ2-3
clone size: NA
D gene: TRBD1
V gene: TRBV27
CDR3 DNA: TGTGCCAGCAGTTTTTTCCAACGACAGGGGGGAGATACGCAGTATTTT
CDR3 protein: CASSFFQRQGGDTQYF

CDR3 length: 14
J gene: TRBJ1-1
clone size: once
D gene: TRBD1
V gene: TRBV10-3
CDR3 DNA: TGTGCCATCAGTCGCGGACAGGGGAACACTGAAGCTTTCTTT
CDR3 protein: CAISRGQGNTEAFF

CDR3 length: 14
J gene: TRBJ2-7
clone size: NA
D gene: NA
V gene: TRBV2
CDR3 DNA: TGTGCCAGCAGTGAAGCCCAGGGGAAAGCGCAGCAGTACTTC
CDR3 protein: CASSEAQGKAQQYF

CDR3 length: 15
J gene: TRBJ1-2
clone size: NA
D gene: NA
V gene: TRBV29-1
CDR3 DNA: TGCAGCGTTGAAGCCCAAACGGTGGGAGGGAACGGCTACACCTTC
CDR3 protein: CSVEAQTVGGNGYTF

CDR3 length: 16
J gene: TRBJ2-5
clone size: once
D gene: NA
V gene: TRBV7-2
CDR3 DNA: TGTGCCAGCACCTTAGACGGACTAGGGGGAGGAGAGACCCAGTACTTC
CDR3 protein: CASTLDGLGGGETQYF

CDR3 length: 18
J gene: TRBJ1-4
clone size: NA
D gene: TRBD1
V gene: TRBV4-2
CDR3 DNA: TGTGCCAGTTCAGCCCGGACAGGATTGTTAGCAACTAATGAAAAACTGTTTTTT
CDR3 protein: CASSARTGLLATNEKLFF

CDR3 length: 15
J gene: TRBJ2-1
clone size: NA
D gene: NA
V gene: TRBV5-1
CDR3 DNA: TGCGCCAGCAGCAACGGGGGGACAGGTTGGGATGAGCAGTTCTTC
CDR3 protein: CASSNGGTGWDEQFF

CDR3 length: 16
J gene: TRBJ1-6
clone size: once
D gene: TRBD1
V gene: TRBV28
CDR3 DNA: TGTGCCAGCAGTATGGACAGGAGTCTCTATAATTCACCCCTCCACTTT
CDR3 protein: CASSMDRSLYNSPLHF

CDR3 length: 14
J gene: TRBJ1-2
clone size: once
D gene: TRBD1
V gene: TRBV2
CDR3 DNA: TGTGCCAGCAATATCAGGGGGCAAGGCTATGGCTACACCTTC
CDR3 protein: CASNIRGQGYGYTF

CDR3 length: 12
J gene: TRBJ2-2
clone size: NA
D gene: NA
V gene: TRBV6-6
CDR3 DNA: TGTGCCAGTACTCCGAACACCGGGGAGCTGTTTTTT
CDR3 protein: CASTPNTGELFF

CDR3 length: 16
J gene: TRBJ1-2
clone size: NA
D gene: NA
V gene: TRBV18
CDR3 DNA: TGTGCCAGCTCACTTCAACCGCTACAGGGCCCCTACGGCTACACCTTC
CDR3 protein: CASSLQPLQGPYGYTF

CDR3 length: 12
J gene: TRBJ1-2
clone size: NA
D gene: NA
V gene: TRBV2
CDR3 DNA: TGTGCCAGCAGTGAGGTCAGTTCTGGCTACACCTTC
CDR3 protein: CASSEVSSGYTF

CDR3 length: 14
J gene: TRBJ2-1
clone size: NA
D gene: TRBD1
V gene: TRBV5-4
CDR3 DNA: TGTGCCAGCAGTCCAGGGGGCGTTGGCAATGAGCAGTTCTTC
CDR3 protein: CASSPGGVGNEQFF

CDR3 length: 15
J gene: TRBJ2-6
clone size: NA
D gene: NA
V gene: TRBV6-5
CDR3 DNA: TGTGCCAGCAGCGAGGGTTCCGGTGGGGCCAACGTCCTGACTTTC
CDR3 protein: CASSEGSGGANVLTF

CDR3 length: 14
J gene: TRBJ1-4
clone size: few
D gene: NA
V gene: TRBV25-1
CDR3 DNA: TGTGCCAGCAGTCACAGGGTGGAAGAGGAAAAACTGTTTTTT
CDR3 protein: CASSHRVEEEKLFF

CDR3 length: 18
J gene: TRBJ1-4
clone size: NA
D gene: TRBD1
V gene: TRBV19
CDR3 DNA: TGTGCCAGCGGGACAGGTGGATTCAACTTCGCAACTAATGAAAAACTGTTTTTT
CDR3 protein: CASGTGGFNFATNEKLFF

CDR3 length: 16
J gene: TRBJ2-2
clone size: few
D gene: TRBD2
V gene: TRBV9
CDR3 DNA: TGTGCCAGCAGCTCACACCGGGGGGGAAACACCGGGGAGCTGTTTTTT
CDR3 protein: CASSSHRGGNTGELFF

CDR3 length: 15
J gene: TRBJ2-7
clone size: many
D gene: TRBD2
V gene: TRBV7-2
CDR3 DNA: TGTGCCAGCAGCCAAGAGGTCAGCGGGGGGGTTGAGCAGTACTTC
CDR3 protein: CASSQEVSGGVEQYF

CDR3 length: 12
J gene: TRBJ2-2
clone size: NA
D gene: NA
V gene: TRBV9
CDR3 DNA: TGTGCCAGCACGGCGAACACCGGGGAGCTGTTTTTT
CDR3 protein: CASTANTGELFF

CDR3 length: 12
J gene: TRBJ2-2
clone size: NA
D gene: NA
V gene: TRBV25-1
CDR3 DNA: TGTGCCGCGCGTTCAGGAACCGGGGAGCTGTTTTTT
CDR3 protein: CAARSGTGELFF

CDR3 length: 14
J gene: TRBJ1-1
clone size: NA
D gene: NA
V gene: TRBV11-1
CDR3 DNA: TGTGCCAGCAGCTTAGGGACAGTGAACACTGAAGCTTTCTTT
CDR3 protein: CASSLGTVNTEAFF

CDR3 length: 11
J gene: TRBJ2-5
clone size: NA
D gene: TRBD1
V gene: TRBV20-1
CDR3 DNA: TGCAGTGCGCGGACAGGGGAGGCCCAGTACTTC
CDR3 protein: CSARTGEAQYF

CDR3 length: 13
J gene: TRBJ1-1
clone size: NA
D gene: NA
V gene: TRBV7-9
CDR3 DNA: TGTGCCAGCAGCCAGGAATGGAACACTGAAGCTTTCTTT
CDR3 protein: CASSQEWNTEAFF

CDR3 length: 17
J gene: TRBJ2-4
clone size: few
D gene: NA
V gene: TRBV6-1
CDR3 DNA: TGTGCCAGCAGTGATATTAGGGCGGGGTGGGCCAAAAACATTCAGTACTTC
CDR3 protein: CASSDIRAGWAKNIQYF

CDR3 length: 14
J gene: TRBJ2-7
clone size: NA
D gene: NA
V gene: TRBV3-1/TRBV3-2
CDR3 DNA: TGTGCCAGCAGCCCAAGCGGACAGTCCTACGAGCAGTACTTC
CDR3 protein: CASSPSGQSYEQYF

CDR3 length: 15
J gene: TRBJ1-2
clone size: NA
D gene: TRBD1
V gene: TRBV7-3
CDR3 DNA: TGTGCCAGCAGCTTAAATACAGGGGTAGGGGATGGCTACACCTTC
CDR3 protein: CASSLNTGVGDGYTF

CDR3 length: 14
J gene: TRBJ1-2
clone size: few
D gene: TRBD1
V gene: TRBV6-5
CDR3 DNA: TGTGCCAGCAGAGGACAGGGATCCCTCTATGGCTACACCTTC
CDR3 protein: CASRGQGSLYGYTF

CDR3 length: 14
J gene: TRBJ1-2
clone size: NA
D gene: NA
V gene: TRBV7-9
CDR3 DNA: TGTGCCAGCAGCTTAGGACTCCGGGGTAGTGGCTACACCTTC
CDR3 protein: CASSLGLRGSGYTF

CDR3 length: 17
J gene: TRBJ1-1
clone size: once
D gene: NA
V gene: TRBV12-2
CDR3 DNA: TGTGCAAGTCGCTTGAGGCAGGGGGCCCTCCTAAACACTGAAGCTTTCTTT
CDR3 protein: CASRLRQGALLNTEAFF

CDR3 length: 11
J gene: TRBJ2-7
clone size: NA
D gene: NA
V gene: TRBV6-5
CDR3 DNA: TGTGCCAGCAGCTCGACATACGAGCAGTACTTC
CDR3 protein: CASSSTYEQYF